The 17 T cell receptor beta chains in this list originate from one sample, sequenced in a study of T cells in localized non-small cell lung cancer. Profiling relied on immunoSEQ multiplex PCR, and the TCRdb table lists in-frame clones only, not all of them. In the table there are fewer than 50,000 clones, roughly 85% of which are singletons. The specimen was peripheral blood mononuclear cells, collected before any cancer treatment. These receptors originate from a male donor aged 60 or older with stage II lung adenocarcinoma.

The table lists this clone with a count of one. CDR3 region: CASSTGAEILNTEAFF. Written as DNA, the CDR3 is TGTGCCAGTAGTACTGGGGCGGAGATCCTGAACACTGAAGCTTTCTTT. This chain connects TRBV19 to TRBJ1-1; maybe TRBD1 (5 bases). The germline V and J ends were trimmed by 4 bases and 0 bases, with 15 bases remaining between them. The CDR3 length is 16 residues. Germline CDR1 LNHDA, CDR2 SQIVND (reference sequence).

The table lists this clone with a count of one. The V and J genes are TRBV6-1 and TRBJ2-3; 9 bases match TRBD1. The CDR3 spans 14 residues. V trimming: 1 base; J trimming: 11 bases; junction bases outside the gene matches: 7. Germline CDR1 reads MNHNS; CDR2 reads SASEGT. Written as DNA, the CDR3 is TGTGCCAGCAGTGAAGGGGGACAGGGAATGAAGCAGTATTTT. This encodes CASSEGGQGMKQYF.

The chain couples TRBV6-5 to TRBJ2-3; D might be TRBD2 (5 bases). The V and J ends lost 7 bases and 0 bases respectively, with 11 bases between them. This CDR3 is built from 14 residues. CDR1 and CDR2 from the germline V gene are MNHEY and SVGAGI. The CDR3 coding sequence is TGTGCCAGCACCGAGGGCTCTAGCACAGATACGCAGTATTTT. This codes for CASTEGSSTDTQYF.

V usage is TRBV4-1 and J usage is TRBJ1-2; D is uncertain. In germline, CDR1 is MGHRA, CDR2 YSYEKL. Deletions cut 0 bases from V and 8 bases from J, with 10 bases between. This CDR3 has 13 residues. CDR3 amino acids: CASSQDRWQGYTF. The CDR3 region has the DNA TGCGCCAGCAGCCAAGACAGGTGGCAGGGCTACACCTTC.

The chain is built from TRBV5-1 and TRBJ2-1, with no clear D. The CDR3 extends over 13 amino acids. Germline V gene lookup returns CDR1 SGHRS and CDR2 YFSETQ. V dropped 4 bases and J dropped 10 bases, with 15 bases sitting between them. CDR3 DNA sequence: TGCGCCAGCAGCCTCGACCGTGGGCAGGAGCAGTTCTTC. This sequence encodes CASSLDRGQEQFF.

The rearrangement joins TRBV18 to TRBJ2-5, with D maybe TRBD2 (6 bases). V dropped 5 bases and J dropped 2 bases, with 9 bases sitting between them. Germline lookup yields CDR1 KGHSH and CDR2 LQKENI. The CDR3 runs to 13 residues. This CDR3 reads CASSGTSQETQYF. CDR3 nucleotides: TGTGCCAGCTCAGGGACTTCTCAAGAGACCCAGTACTTC.

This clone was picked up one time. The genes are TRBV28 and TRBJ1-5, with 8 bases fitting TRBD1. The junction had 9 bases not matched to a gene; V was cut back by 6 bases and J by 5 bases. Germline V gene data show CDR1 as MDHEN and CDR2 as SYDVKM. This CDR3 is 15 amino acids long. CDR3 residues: CASRNRDRNYQPQHF. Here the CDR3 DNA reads TGTGCCAGCAGAAACCGGGACAGGAACTATCAGCCCCAGCATTTT.

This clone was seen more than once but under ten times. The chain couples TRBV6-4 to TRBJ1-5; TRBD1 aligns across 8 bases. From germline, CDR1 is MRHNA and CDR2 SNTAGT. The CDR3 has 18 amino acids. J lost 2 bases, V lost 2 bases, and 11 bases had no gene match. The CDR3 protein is CASSDQLIVTGGNQPQHF. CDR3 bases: TGTGCCAGCAGTGACCAATTGATAGTGACAGGGGGCAATCAGCCCCAGCATTTT.

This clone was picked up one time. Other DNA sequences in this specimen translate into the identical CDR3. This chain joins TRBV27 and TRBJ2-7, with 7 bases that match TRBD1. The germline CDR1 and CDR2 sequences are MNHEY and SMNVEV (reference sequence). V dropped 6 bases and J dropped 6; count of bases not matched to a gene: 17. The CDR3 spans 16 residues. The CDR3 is CASRFREVTGAGEQYF. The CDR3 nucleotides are TGTGCCAGCAGGTTCCGCGAGGTAACAGGGGCTGGCGAGCAGTACTTC.

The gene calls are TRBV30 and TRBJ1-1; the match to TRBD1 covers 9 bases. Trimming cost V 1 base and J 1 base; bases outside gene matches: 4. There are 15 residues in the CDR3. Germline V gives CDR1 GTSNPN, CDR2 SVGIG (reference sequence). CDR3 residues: CAWSALGQGNTEAFF. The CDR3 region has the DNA TGTGCCTGGAGTGCACTGGGACAGGGGAACACTGAAGCTTTCTTT.

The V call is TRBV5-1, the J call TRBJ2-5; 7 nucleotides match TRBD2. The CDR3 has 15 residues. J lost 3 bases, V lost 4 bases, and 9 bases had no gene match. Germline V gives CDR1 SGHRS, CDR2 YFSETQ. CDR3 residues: CASSPAGTIEETQYF. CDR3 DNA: TGCGCCAGCAGCCCAGCGGGGACCATCGAAGAGACCCAGTACTTC.

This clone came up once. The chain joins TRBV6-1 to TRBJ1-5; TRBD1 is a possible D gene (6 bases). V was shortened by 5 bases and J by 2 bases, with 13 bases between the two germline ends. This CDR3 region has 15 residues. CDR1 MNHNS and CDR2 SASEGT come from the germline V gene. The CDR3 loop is CASSQTPGGNQPQHF. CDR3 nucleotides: TGTGCCAGCAGTCAGACCCCAGGGGGCAATCAGCCCCAGCATTTT.

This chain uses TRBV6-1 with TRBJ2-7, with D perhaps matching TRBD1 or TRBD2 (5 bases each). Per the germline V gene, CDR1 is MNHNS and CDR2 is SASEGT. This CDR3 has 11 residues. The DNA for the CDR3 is TGTGCTTCCGCCAGGGCGGGCGAGCAGTACTTC. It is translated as CASARAGEQYF.

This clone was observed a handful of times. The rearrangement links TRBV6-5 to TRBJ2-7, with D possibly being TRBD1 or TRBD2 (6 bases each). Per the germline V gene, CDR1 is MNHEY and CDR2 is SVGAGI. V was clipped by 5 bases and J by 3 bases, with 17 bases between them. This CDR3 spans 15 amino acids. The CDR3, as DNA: TGTGCCAGCAGTCGCTGGGGGGCTGCGGTCTACGAGCAGTACTTC. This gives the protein CASSRWGAAVYEQYF.

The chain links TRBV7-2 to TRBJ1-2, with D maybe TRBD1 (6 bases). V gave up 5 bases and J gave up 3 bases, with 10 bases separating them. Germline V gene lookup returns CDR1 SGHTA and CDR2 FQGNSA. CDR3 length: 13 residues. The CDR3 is CASSIRTDYGYTF. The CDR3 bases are TGTGCCAGCAGCATCCGGACAGACTATGGCTACACCTTC.

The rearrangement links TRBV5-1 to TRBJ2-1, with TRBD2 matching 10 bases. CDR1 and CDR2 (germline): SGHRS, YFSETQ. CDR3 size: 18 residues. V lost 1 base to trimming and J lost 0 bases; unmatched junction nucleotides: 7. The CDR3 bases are TGCGCCAGCAGCTTGTGGCTAGCGGGAGTTAGCTCCTACAATGAGCAGTTCTTC. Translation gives CASSLWLAGVSSYNEQFF.

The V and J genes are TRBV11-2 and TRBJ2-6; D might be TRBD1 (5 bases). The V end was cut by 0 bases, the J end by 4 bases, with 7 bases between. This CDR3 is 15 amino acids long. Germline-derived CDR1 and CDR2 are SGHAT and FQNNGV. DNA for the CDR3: TGTGCCAGCAGCTTAGAGGGGCCAGGGGCCAACGTCCTGACTTTC. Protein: CASSLEGPGANVLTF.